This T cell receptor (beta chain) was identified in a study of cytomegalovirus exposure and HLA in healthy donors. The overall study: From 170 million or so T cells, an earlier analysis saw approximately 120 million unique TCR beta sequences.

In regard to this clone: Its antigen is still unknown.

Findings and limits, study-wide: The study put 150 or so TCR beta chains on its list as cytomegalovirus-associated. Presence/absence analyses rested on an assumption that sequencing depth was roughly uniform across donors. Exclusion as indistinguishable affected some V segments, including TRBV6-2 and TRBV6-3.

60 Vbeta and 13 Jbeta primers were used in PCR. Data came from immunoSEQ multiplex PCR; TCRdb stores just in-frame clones and leaves some out. Among 100,000 or so clones, around 79% were seen once, and the ten largest hold roughly an eighth. CDR3 length: 12 amino acids. In germline, CDR1 is GTSNPN, CDR2 SVGIG (reference sequence). V was shortened by 3 bases and J by 5 bases, with 7 bases between the two germline ends. The rearrangement links TRBV30 to TRBJ1-4; D gene uncertain. Sequenced: PBMCs. The receptor was isolated from a male donor in good health and CMV-seropositive. CDR3 coding DNA: TGTGCCTGGAGGGCAAACAATGAAAAACTGTTTTTT. Translated, it gives CAWRANNEKLFF.